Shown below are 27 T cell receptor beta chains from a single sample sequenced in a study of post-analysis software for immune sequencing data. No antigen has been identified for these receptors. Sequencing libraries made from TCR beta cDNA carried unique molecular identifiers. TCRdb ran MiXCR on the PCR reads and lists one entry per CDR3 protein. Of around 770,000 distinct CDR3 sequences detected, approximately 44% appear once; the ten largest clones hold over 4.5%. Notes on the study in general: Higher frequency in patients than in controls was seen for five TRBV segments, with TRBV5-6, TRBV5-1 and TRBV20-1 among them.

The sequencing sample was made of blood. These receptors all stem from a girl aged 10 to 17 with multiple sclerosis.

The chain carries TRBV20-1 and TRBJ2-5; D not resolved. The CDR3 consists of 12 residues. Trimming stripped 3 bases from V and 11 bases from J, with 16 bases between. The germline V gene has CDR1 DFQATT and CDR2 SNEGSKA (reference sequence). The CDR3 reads CSARVGDTEQYF. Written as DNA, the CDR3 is TGCAGTGCTAGGGTCGGCGATACTGAGCAGTACTTC.

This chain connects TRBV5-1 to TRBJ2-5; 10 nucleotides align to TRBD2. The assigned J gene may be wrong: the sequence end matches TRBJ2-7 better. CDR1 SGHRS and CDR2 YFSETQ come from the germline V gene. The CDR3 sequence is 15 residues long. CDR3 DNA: TGCGCCAGCAAACTGTCCGGGACTAGCGTTTACGAGCAGTACTTC. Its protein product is CASKLSGTSVYEQYF.

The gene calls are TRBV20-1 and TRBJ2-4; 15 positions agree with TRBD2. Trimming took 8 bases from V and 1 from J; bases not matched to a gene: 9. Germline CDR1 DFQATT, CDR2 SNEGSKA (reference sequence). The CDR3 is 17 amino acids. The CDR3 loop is CSPLLGTSGRAKNIQYF. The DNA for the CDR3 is TGCAGTCCTCTACTTGGGACTAGCGGGAGGGCCAAAAACATTCAGTACTTC.

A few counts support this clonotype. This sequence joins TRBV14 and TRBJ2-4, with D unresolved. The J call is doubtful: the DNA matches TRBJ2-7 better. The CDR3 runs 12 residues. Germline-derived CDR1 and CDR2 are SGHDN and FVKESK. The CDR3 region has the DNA TGTGCCAGCAGCCAAGATCAGTACGAGCAGTACTTC. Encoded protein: CASSQDQYEQYF.

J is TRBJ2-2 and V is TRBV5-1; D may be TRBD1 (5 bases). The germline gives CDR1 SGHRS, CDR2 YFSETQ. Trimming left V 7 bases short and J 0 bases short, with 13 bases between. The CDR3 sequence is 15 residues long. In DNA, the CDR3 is TGCGCCAGCGCTTGGGGCGGACCGAACACCGGGGAGCTGTTTTTT. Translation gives CASAWGGPNTGELFF.

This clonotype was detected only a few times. Here the CDR3 reads CASSLGLAGVGQETQYF. DNA for the CDR3: TGTGCCAGCAGCTTGGGACTAGCGGGAGTAGGACAAGAGACCCAGTACTTC. The chain joins TRBV5-6 to TRBJ2-5, with 12 bases fitting TRBD2. V lost 0 bases and J lost 2; bases outside the gene matches: 5. Germline V gene data show CDR1 as SGHDT and CDR2 as YYEEEE. The CDR3 spans 17 residues.

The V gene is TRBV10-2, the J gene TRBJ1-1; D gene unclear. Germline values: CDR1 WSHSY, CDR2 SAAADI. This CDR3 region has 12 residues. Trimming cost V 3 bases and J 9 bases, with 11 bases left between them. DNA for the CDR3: TGCGCCAGCAGTGACAGGAGGGCCCAAGCTTTCTTT. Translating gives CASSDRRAQAFF.

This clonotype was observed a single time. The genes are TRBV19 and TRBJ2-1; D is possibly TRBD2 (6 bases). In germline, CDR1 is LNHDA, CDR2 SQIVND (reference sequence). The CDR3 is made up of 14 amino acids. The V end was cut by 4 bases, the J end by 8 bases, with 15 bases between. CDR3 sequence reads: CASSNREQFDEQFF. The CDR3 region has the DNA TGTGCCAGTAGTAACCGGGAGCAATTTGATGAGCAGTTCTTC.

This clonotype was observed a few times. Written as DNA, the CDR3 is TGCGCCAGCAGCCAAGCGAGAGGAGACTGGCCTGGGTATGAGCAGTTCTTC. The encoded protein is CASSQARGDWPGYEQFF. The chain couples TRBV4-3 to TRBJ2-1; D ambiguous. The V and J ends lost 1 base and 8 bases respectively, with 21 bases between them. The germline V gene has CDR1 LGHNA and CDR2 YSLEER. The CDR3 loop spans 17 amino acids.

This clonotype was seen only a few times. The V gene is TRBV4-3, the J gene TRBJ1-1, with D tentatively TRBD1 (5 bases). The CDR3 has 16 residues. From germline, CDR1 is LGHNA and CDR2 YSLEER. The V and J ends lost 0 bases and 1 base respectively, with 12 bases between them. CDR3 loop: CASSQDGGIGNTEAFF. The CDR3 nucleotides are TGCGCCAGCAGCCAAGATGGGGGAATAGGGAACACTGAAGCTTTCTTT.

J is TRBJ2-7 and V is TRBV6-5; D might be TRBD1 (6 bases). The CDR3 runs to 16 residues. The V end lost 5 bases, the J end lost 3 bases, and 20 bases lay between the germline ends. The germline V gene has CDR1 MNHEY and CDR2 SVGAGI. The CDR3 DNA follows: TGTGCCAGCAGTCGACAGGTGAGGGGAGCGAACTACGAGCAGTACTTC. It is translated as CASSRQVRGANYEQYF.

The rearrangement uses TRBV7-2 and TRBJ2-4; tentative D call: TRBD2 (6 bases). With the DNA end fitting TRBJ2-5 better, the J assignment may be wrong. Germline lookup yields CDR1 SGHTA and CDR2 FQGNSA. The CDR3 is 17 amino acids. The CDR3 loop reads CASSPILASRSRETQYF. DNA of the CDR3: TGTGCCAGCAGCCCGATACTAGCTTCTCGGTCAAGAGAGACCCAGTACTTC.

The CDR3 protein is CASSSGTGGFF. CDR3 nucleotide sequence: TGTGCCAGCAGTTCCGGGACAGGGGGGTTCTTC. The chain has TRBV6-1 and TRBJ2-1; 11 bases match TRBD1. V gave up 5 bases and J gave up 15 bases; unmatched junction bases: 3. CDR1 is MNHNS and CDR2 is SASEGT in the germline V gene. The CDR3 totals 11 residues.

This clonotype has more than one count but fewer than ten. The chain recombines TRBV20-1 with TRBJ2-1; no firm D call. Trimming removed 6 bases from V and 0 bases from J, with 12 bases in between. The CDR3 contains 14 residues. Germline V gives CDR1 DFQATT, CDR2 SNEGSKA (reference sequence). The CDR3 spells CSAETGFSYNEQFF. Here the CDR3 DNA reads TGCAGTGCCGAAACCGGATTCTCCTACAATGAGCAGTTCTTC.

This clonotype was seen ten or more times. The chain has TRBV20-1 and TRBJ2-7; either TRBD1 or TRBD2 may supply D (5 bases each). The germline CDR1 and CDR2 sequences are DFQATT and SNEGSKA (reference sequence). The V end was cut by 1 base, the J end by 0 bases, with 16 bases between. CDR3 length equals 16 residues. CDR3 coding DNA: TGCAGTGCTAGAGGAGGGGATCAGGGTTTCTCCTACGAGCAGTACTTC. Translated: CSARGGDQGFSYEQYF.

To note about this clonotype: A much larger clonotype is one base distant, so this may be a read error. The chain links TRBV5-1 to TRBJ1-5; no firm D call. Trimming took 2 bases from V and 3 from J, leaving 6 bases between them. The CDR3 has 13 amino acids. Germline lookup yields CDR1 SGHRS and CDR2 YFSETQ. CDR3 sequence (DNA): TGCGCCAGCAGCTTATGGACCAATCAGCCCCAGCATTTT. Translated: CASSLWTNQPQHF.

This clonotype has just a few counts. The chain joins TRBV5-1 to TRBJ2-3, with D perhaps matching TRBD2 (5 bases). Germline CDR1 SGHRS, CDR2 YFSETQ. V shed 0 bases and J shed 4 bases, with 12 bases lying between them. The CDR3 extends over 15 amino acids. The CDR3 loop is CASSLEGGAADTQYF. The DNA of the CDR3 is TGCGCCAGCAGCTTGGAGGGCGGAGCGGCAGATACGCAGTATTTT.

The CDR3: CASSLDYGQTNEQYF. CDR3 DNA sequence: TGTGCCAGCAGCTTAGATTACGGACAAACTAACGAGCAGTACTTC. The chain links TRBV7-2 to TRBJ2-4; tentatively, D is TRBD1 (5 bases). The end of the DNA is better explained by TRBJ2-7, so the J call may be wrong. The V gene's germline CDR1 is SGHTA and CDR2 FQGNSA. The CDR3 runs to 15 residues.

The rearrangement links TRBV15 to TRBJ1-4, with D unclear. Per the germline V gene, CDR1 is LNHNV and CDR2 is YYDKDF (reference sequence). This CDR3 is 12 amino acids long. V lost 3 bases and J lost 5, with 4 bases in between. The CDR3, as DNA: TGTGCCACCAGCAGGACCAATGAAAAACTGTTTTTT. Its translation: CATSRTNEKLFF.

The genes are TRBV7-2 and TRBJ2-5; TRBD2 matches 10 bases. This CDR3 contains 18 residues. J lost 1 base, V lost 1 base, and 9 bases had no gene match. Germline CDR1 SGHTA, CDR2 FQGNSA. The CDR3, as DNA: TGTGCCAGCAGCTTAGGGGTCCGACTAGCGGGCCTCCAAGAGACCCAGTACTTC. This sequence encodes CASSLGVRLAGLQETQYF.

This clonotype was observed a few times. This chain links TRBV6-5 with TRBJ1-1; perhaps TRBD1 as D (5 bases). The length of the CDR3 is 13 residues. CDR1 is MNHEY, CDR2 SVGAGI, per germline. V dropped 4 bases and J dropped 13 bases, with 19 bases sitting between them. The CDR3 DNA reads TGTGCCAGCAGTTCCCGGGACGTACAAAGGGATTTCTTT. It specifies CASSSRDVQRDFF.

The CDR3 region has the DNA TGTGCCAGCAGCCCCGGACAGTACAATGAGCAGTACTTC. Residues: CASSPGQYNEQYF. V is TRBV5-6 and J is TRBJ2-7, with D possibly matching TRBD1 (6 bases). This CDR3 spans 13 amino acids. The germline CDR1 and CDR2 sequences are SGHDT and YYEEEE. Deletions cut 4 bases from V and 7 bases from J, with 15 bases between.

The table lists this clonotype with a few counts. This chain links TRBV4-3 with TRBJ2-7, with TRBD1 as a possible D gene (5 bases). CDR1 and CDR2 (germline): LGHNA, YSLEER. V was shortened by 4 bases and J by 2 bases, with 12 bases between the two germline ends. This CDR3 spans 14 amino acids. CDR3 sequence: CASSPGAYPYEQYF. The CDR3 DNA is TGCGCCAGCAGCCCTGGGGCCTATCCCTACGAGCAGTACTTC.

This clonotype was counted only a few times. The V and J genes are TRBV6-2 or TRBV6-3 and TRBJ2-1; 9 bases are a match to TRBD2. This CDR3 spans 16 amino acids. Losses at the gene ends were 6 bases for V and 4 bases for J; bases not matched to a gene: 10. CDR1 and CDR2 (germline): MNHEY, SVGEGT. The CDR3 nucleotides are TGTGCCAGCAGCTCCTCTAGCGGGGACTCATACAATGAGCAGTTCTTC. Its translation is CASSSSSGDSYNEQFF.

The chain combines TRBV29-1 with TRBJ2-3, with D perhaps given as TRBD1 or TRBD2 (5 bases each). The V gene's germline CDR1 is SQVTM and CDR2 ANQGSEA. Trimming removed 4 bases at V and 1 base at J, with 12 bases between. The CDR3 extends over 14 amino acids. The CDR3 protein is CSVVRGAGTDTQYF. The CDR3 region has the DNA TGCAGCGTTGTTCGAGGGGCAGGCACAGATACGCAGTATTTT.

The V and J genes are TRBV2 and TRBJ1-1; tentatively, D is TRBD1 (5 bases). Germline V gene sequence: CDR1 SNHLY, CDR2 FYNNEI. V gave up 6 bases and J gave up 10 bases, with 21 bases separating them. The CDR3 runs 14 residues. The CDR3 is CASRPGTRPVSAFF. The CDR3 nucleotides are TGTGCCAGCAGGCCCGGGACCAGACCAGTTTCAGCTTTCTTT.

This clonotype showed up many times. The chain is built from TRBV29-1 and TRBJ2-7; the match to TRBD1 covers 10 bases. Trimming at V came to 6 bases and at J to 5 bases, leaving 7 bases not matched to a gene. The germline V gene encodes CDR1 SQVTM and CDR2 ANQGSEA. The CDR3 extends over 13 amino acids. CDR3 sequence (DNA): TGCAGCGTCATGACAGGGGGCGCGGACGAGCAGTACTTC. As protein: CSVMTGGADEQYF.